The clone carrying this TCR beta chain was observed a single time. In the authors' methods: Amplification from reference gene primers served as the basis for estimated nucleated cell counts. Repertoires were generated with immunoSEQ multiplex PCR, while TCRdb's copy carries only in-frame clones and drops some. The V and J calls and the clone size are those of that table, but D and trimming were determined from the DNA. The sample lists approximately 130,000 clones, around four fifths occurring once. The data derive from a study of blood T cell repertoires in COVID-19. Enrollees, roughly 18 to 89 years old, lived in about two dozen US areas. Cohort 3 recovery required two negative PCRs, clearance, or symptom resolution. Sequencing was done on a sample of PBMCs or T cells enriched from blood (not recorded which). The sequence was obtained from a man aged 25-45 years who had recovered from COVID-19.

For the CDR3, the DNA is TGTGCCAGCAGCCAATTCTCTGGCCGGACAGGGGGGAACTATGGCTACACCTTC. It encodes CASSQFSGRTGGNYGYTF. The chain employs TRBV3-1 (or the pseudogene TRBV3-2) and TRBJ1-2, with TRBD1 identical over 10 bases. This CDR3 comprises 18 residues. Losses at the gene ends were 2 bases for V and 2 bases for J; bases not matched to a gene: 11. CDR1 and CDR2 from the germline V gene are LGHDT and YNNKEL (reference sequence).